These 17 T cell receptor beta chains were all obtained from the same sample, sequenced in a study of identical twins. TCRdb re-analysed the 5' RACE reads in MiXCR, keeping a single row per CDR3 protein. This sample has roughly 1,500,000 distinct CDR3 sequences, with less than 35% found just once. Sequencing input: cord blood. The receptors stem from a newborn girl in good health.

The chain is built from TRBV27 and TRBJ2-7, with D perhaps matching TRBD1 or TRBD2 (5 bases each). The V gene lost 3 bases and the J gene lost 2 bases, with 14 bases spanning the gap. The CDR3 contains 15 residues. Germline loops: CDR1 MNHEY, CDR2 SMNVEV (reference sequence). CDR3 protein: CASSLWQGAPYEQYF. In DNA form, the CDR3 reads TGTGCCAGCAGTTTGTGGCAGGGAGCCCCCTACGAGCAGTACTTC.

To note about this clonotype: A much larger clonotype is one base distant, so this may be a read error. The chain recombines TRBV6-6 with TRBJ2-1; D is perhaps TRBD1 (5 bases). Trimming pared 7 bases from V and 13 bases from J, leaving 20 bases between. This CDR3 is 13 amino acids long. Germline CDR1 and CDR2: MNHNY and SVGAGI (reference sequence). In DNA form, the CDR3 reads TGTGCCAGCATCGACAGAGGCCAAGAGACCCAGTTCTTC. As protein: CASIDRGQETQFF.

This clonotype was counted a few times. This sequence joins TRBV6-1 and TRBJ2-1; D gene ambiguous. This CDR3 comprises 14 residues. V was cut by 4 bases and J by 7 bases, with 14 bases left in between. CDR1 and CDR2 from the germline V gene are MNHNS and SASEGT. In nucleotides, the CDR3 is TGTGCCAGCAGTGTAGGCCCCACGAGAAATGAGCAGTTCTTC. It translates to CASSVGPTRNEQFF.

The gene calls are TRBV6-2 or TRBV6-3 and TRBJ1-5; TRBD1 might be the D (5 bases). The CDR3 contains 13 residues. Germline V gene data show CDR1 as MNHEY and CDR2 as SVGEGT. V dropped 2 bases and J dropped 9 bases, with 11 bases sitting between them. CDR3 sequence reads: CASSYASQGPQHF. The DNA of the CDR3 is TGTGCCAGCAGTTACGCTAGCCAGGGGCCCCAGCATTTT.

At least ten counts were recorded for this clonotype. The rearrangement uses TRBV4-2 and TRBJ1-2, with D maybe TRBD1 (5 bases). V shed 0 bases and J shed 1 base, with 12 bases lying between them. Germline V lookup: CDR1 LGHNA, CDR2 YNFKEQ. CDR3 length: 16 amino acids. The DNA for the CDR3 is TGTGCCAGCAGCCAAGATATCGCGGGGGGTAACTATGGCTACACCTTC. It codes for CASSQDIAGGNYGYTF.

This clonotype appeared a few times. The chain recombines TRBV18 with TRBJ1-5; tentative D call: TRBD1 (6 bases). The CDR3 has 17 residues. V was trimmed by 2 bases and J by 3 bases, leaving 17 bases between them. CDR1 and CDR2 (germline): KGHSH, LQKENI. The CDR3: CASSPVRYREDNQPQHF. The DNA of the CDR3 is TGTGCCAGCTCACCAGTGAGATACAGGGAAGACAATCAGCCCCAGCATTTT.

This clonotype was counted at least ten times. The rearrangement uses TRBV27 and TRBJ1-1; D is undetermined. The CDR3 runs to 13 residues. V lost 2 bases to trimming and J lost 3 bases, with 7 bases between them. CDR1 MNHEY and CDR2 SMNVEV come from the germline V gene (reference sequence). CDR3 loop: CASSLGRYTEAFF. The CDR3 region has the DNA TGTGCCAGCAGTTTAGGCAGGTACACTGAAGCTTTCTTT.

The table lists this clonotype with a few counts. This chain uses TRBV2 with TRBJ2-5, with D uncertain. The CDR3 contains 12 residues. The germline V gene encodes CDR1 SNHLY and CDR2 FYNNEI. Trimming left V 4 bases short and J 4 bases short, with 7 bases between. This CDR3 is CASSAWGETQYF. The CDR3 nucleotides read TGTGCCAGCAGTGCGTGGGGAGAGACCCAGTACTTC.

This clonotype occurred a few times. The chain is built from TRBV10-3 and TRBJ2-1, with 12 positions matching TRBD2. The junction had 8 bases not matched to a gene; V was cut back by 4 bases and J by 7 bases. CDR3 length: 16 residues. Looked up from germline, CDR1 is ENHRY and CDR2 is SYGVKD. This CDR3 is CAISAASGGVRNEQFF. For the CDR3, the DNA is TGTGCCATCAGTGCGGCTAGCGGGGGGGTGCGGAATGAGCAGTTCTTC.

V usage is TRBV5-5 and J usage is TRBJ1-2; tentative D call: TRBD1 (5 bases). Per germline, CDR1 SGHKS and CDR2 YYEKEE (reference sequence). Trimming took 0 bases from V and 9 from J, leaving 15 bases between them. The CDR3 has 14 amino acids. In nucleotides, the CDR3 is TGTGCCAGCAGCTTGGACCTGGGGGTACGGAGCTACACCTTC. Its protein is CASSLDLGVRSYTF.

The chain links TRBV5-1 to TRBJ2-1; 9 bases fit TRBD1. The J call may be faulty, since TRBJ2-7 better matches the DNA end. The V gene's germline CDR1 is SGHRS and CDR2 YFSETQ. CDR3 length equals 15 residues. CDR3 sequence: CASSPGTGSYNEQYF. As DNA, the CDR3 is TGCGCCAGCAGCCCCGGGACAGGGTCCTACAATGAGCAGTACTTC.

This clonotype was counted between two and nine times. The chain has TRBV4-2 and TRBJ2-3; TRBD2 agrees at 11 bases. CDR1 and CDR2 (germline): LGHNA, YNFKEQ. The CDR3 contains 16 residues. J lost 3 bases, V lost 1 base, and 3 bases had no gene match. The CDR3 sequence: CASSQVLAGGTDTQYF. CDR3 nucleotides: TGTGCCAGCAGCCAAGTGCTAGCGGGAGGAACAGATACGCAGTATTTT.

V usage is TRBV4-2 and J usage is TRBJ2-7; D tentatively fits TRBD1 or TRBD2 (6 bases each). Looked up from germline, CDR1 is LGHNA and CDR2 is YNFKEQ. V was clipped by 1 base and J by 7 bases, with 26 bases between them. CDR3 length: 18 residues. The CDR3 is CASSQGATRGGQTTEQYF. The CDR3 bases are TGTGCCAGCAGCCAAGGTGCGACTAGGGGAGGACAGACAACAGAGCAGTACTTC.

The rearrangement uses TRBV7-9 and TRBJ2-7; D unresolved. In germline, CDR1 is SEHNR, CDR2 FQNEAQ (reference sequence). V lost 2 bases and J 2 bases, leaving 13 bases between the germline ends. The CDR3 is 15 amino acids. The CDR3 sequence: CASSLFLPGTYEQYF. CDR3 coding DNA: TGTGCCAGCAGCTTATTTCTGCCTGGAACCTACGAGCAGTACTTC.

The gene calls are TRBV7-2 and TRBJ2-3, with D possibly matching TRBD1 (6 bases). Deletions cut 5 bases from V and 6 bases from J, with 18 bases between. Germline-derived CDR1 and CDR2 are SGHTA and FQGNSA. The CDR3 has 15 amino acids. The chain's CDR3 is CASSPFPRGRDTQYF. In DNA form, the CDR3 reads TGTGCCAGCAGCCCCTTCCCCAGGGGAAGGGATACGCAGTATTTT.

The chain is built from TRBV5-1 and TRBJ2-3, with a possible D match to TRBD2 (6 bases). CDR3 length equals 14 residues. V was cut by 7 bases and J by 1 base, with 13 bases left in between. The germline V gene has CDR1 SGHRS and CDR2 YFSETQ. The CDR3 spells CASVQSSGTDTQYF. The CDR3 DNA is TGCGCCAGCGTTCAATCTAGCGGCACAGATACGCAGTATTTT.

The chain combines TRBV7-9 with TRBJ2-5, with D tentatively TRBD1 (5 bases). Germline V gene lookup returns CDR1 SEHNR and CDR2 FQNEAQ (reference sequence). The CDR3 contains 13 residues. V lost 4 bases and J lost 3, with 9 bases in between. The CDR3 reads CASSYPDKETQYF. For the CDR3, the DNA is TGTGCCAGCAGCTACCCGGACAAAGAGACCCAGTACTTC.